The 2 T cell receptor beta chains given below trace back to one sample, sequenced in a study of blood T cell repertoires in COVID-19. TCRdb's table, derived via immunoSEQ multiplex PCR, lists solely in-frame clones and lacks some. The sample consists of about 310,000 clones, roughly 89% of them appearing once. The material sequenced was PBMCs or T cells enriched from blood (not recorded which). The origin of the receptors is a woman aged 30 to 39 who had recovered from COVID-19.

The gene calls are TRBV10-3 and TRBJ2-7; D call uncertain. The CDR3 contains 15 residues. V lost 3 bases and J 2 bases, leaving 14 bases between the germline ends. Per the germline V gene, CDR1 is ENHRY and CDR2 is SYGVKD. The CDR3 coding sequence is TGTGCCATCAGTGAACTCGTTGGGCCGACCTACGAGCAGTACTTC. Its protein product is CAISELVGPTYEQYF.

The chain joins TRBV6-6 to TRBJ1-5, with TRBD1 identical over 7 bases. V shed 5 bases, J shed 1 base, and the junction held 11 bases outside the gene matches. Looked up from germline, CDR1 is MNHNY and CDR2 is SVGAGI (reference sequence). This CDR3 contains 17 residues. The CDR3 nucleotides read TGTGCCAGCAGTCCGAGGGTCGGGACAGAGAGCAATCAGCCCCAGCATTTT. This codes for CASSPRVGTESNQPQHF.